Listed below are T cell receptor beta chains from one sample, sequenced in a study of cytomegalovirus exposure and HLA in healthy donors. Clones were read by immunoSEQ multiplex PCR, and TCRdb kept only the in-frame ones, dropping some. The table has under 200,000 clones, approximately 80% seen once. The specimen was PBMCs. The receptor set was obtained from a male donor in good health and CMV-seropositive. The CDR3 runs from the conserved cysteine through the conserved F or W. Each record gives: V gene, D gene, clone size, J gene, CDR3 protein, CDR3 DNA. The D gene is left open where the match is weak. Some rows mark clone size as missing; the rest say once, few, many or name a class of expanded clone.

>TRBV7-3|TRBD1|once|TRBJ2-6
CASSLIGWGDRGRGANVLTF
TGTGCCAGCAGCTTAATAGGTTGGGGAGACAGGGGGCGCGGGGCCAACGTCCTGACTTTC
>TRBV29-1|TRBD2|NA|TRBJ2-2
CSVEPGLAGTGELFF
TGCAGCGTAGAGCCGGGACTAGCGGGAACCGGGGAGCTGTTTTTT
>TRBV6-1|TRBD1|NA|TRBJ1-5
CASSEWTGSNQPQHF
TGTGCCAGCAGTGAATGGACAGGGAGCAATCAGCCCCAGCATTTT
>TRBV23-1|NA|NA|TRBJ1-1
CASSQSLELNTEAFF
TGCGCCAGCAGTCAATCGTTGGAGTTGAACACTGAAGCTTTCTTT
>TRBV10-3|TRBD1|few|TRBJ2-7
CAIKGDRVGYEQYF
TGTGCCATCAAGGGGGACAGGGTTGGCTACGAGCAGTACTTC
>TRBV5-1|TRBD1|NA|TRBJ1-1
CASSLETGLNTEAFF
TGCGCCAGCAGCTTGGAGACAGGGCTGAACACTGAAGCTTTCTTT
>TRBV6-4|NA|NA|TRBJ2-1
CASSDGVQGIGEQFF
TGTGCCAGCAGTGATGGGGTACAGGGTATAGGTGAGCAGTTCTTC
>TRBV6-5|NA|NA|TRBJ2-5
CASSYAYQETQYF
TGTGCCAGCAGTTATGCCTATCAAGAGACCCAGTACTTC
>TRBV18|NA|NA|TRBJ1-3
CASSPAYSTSSGNTIYF
TGTGCCAGCTCACCGGCGTACAGTACGAGCTCTGGAAACACCATATATTTT
>TRBV11-2|TRBD2|NA|TRBJ2-7
CASSSTSGRFEQYF
TGTGCCAGCAGCTCAACTAGCGGGAGGTTCGAGCAGTACTTC
>TRBV7-2|TRBD2|few|TRBJ2-1
CASSSRTSGSNEQFF
TGTGCCAGCAGCTCACGGACTAGCGGGAGTAATGAGCAGTTCTTC
>TRBV18|NA|once|TRBJ1-5
CASSPETANSNQPQHF
TGTGCCAGCTCACCGGAGACAGCAAATAGCAATCAGCCCCAGCATTTT
>TRBV5-1|TRBD1|NA|TRBJ1-4
CASSPGGTGYEKLFF
TGCGCCAGCAGCCCGGGGGGGACAGGGTATGAAAAACTGTTTTTT
>TRBV18|NA|NA|TRBJ2-5
CASSPSPIQLETQYF
TGTGCCAGCTCACCGTCACCGATACAGCTAGAGACCCAGTACTTC
>TRBV5-5|TRBD1|NA|TRBJ2-7
CASSLALTGAGLLQYF
TGTGCCAGCAGCTTGGCCTTGACAGGGGCAGGGCTTTTGCAGTACTTC
>TRBV21-1|NA|few|TRBJ2-2
CASSSYVPGQAGVVKETGELFF
TGTGCCAGCAGCAGTTATGTACCGGGACAGGCCGGAGTGGTAAAGGAGACCGGGGAGCTGTTTTTT
>TRBV7-2|NA|NA|TRBJ2-5
CASSAPGETQYF
TGTGCCAGCAGCGCGCCGGGAGAGACCCAGTACTTC
>TRBV13|TRBD2|NA|TRBJ2-3
CAGSFRTSGAYTQYF
TGTGCCGGCAGTTTCCGGACTAGCGGTGCTTATACGCAGTATTTT
>TRBV6-1|NA|NA|TRBJ2-5
CASSEALQIQETQYF
TGTGCCAGCAGTGAAGCTTTACAAATCCAAGAGACCCAGTACTTC
>TRBV4-2|TRBD1|NA|TRBJ1-6
CASSSRTGDNSPLHF
TGTGCCAGCAGCTCGCGGACAGGCGATAATTCACCCCTCCACTTT
>TRBV27|NA|NA|TRBJ1-3
CASSRGGNTIYF
TGTGCCAGCAGCCGGGGGGGAAACACCATATATTTT
>TRBV20-1|NA|NA|TRBJ1-4
CSATREKLFF
TGCAGTGCGACCAGGGAAAAACTGTTTTTT
>TRBV6-1|NA|NA|TRBJ1-5
CASSGETGPNQPQHF
TGTGCCAGCAGTGGAGAAACAGGGCCGAATCAGCCCCAGCATTTT
>TRBV7-2|NA|NA|TRBJ2-7
CASSSSSVGEQYF
TGTGCCAGCAGCTCATCTAGCGTGGGCGAGCAGTACTTC
>TRBV19|TRBD1|NA|TRBJ1-5
CASSISFRTGYSNQPQHF
TGTGCCAGTAGTATTTCCTTCCGGACAGGGTATAGCAATCAGCCCCAGCATTTT
>TRBV10-3|TRBD2|NA|TRBJ2-5
CAISDASGFQETQYF
TGTGCCATCAGTGATGCTAGCGGGTTCCAAGAGACCCAGTACTTC